This T cell receptor (beta chain) was retrieved from a study of blood T cell repertoires in COVID-19 (TCRdb year 2020). With regard to the full study: Samples from collaborators originated in the United States, Italy and Spain and spanned both the acute and convalescent phases of COVID-19. The prospective study material was composed of cDNA or gDNA derived from T cells, B-cell-depleted T cells, or PBMCs. Subjects who had been exposed to COVID-19, were actively infected with it, or had recovered from it provided the deeply sampled blood TCRbeta repertoires that made up the dataset. The repertoires were released in a freely available public database intended as a resource for research on the immune response to SARS-CoV-2. The samples were drawn from the first 160 participants of the ongoing ImmuneRACE study and from roughly 1,300 subjects provided by 6 global collaborators. The sample metadata nearly always contained a de-identified subject ID, COVID-19 status, age in years and sex. Where HLA class I and class II types were available, the types were taken from metadata supplied by the sample provider, not from assay-based typing.

Whole blood was collected in K2EDTA tubes by collaborating institutions according to the institutions' own protocols. For TCRbeta analysis, collaborators shipped samples in one of three forms: frozen whole blood, isolated PBMCs, or DNA extracted from either of those sample types. Findings and caveats that apply to the study as a whole: Clinical and demographic metadata were provided uncurated, with the amount varying by source and participant.

The CDR3 measures 16 amino acids from cysteine to phenylalanine. Solely the CDR3 DNA is kept, with 48 bases framed from the first base. From V the trimming removes 4 bases and from J it removes 7 bases, while the gene matches leave 14 bases of the junction unaccounted for. CDR1 and CDR2 were assigned from the germline V gene as LGHNA and YNFKEQ. TCRbeta CDR3 regions were amplified from genomic DNA using the immunoSEQ Assay, a bias-controlled multiplex PCR. On the study's bioinformatics: The number of nucleated cells in each sample was estimated by amplification of reference gene primers within the assay. To quantify the absolute abundance of each unique TCRbeta CDR3 rearrangement, sequence reads were collapsed and filtered. Productive Simpson clonality was computed per sample as the square root of Simpson's diversity index over productive rearrangements. The clones in this table, taken by TCRdb from immuneACCESS, are in-frame only. Not every clone is retained; where verified, under half of the shortfall comes from an unresolved V gene, and the cause of the rest is unknown. That table furnishes V, J and clone size, whereas the DNA furnished D and trimming. This sample is represented by approximately 72,000 clones; more than 70% of them were singletons. Roughly 32% of the sample is in the top ten clones.

This clone was recorded once. This clone's antigen is unknown. Per-nucleotide qualities are absent, and no much larger clonotype sits a single base away. The source of this sequence is an elderly woman with active or convalescent COVID-19. The chain was built from TRBV4-2 and TRBJ2-3, and 7 junction bases match TRBD2. Sequencing was performed on peripheral blood. The DNA is as follows: TGTGCCAGCAGCCTGGACCCAGCGGGGAGCATGAATACGCAGTATTTT. This encodes CASSLDPAGSMNTQYF.